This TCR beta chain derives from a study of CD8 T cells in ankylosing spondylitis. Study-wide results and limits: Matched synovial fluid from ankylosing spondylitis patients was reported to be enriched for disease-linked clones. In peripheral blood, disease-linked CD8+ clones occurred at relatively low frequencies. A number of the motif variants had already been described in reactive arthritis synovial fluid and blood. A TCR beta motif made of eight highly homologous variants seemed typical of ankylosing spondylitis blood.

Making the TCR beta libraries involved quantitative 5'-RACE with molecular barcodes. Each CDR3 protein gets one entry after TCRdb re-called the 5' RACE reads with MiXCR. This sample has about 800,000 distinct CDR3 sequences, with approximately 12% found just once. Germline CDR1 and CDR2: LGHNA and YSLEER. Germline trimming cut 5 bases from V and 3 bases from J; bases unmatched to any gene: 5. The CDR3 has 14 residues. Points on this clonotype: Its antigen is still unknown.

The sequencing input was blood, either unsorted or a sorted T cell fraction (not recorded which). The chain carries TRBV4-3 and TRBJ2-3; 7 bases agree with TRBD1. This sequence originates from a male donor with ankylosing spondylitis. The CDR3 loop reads CASSVDRETDTQYF. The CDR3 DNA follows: TGCGCCAGCAGCGTTGACAGGGAAACAGATACGCAGTATTTT.